This T cell receptor beta chain was found in a study of STAT5B mutations in CD4+ large granular lymphocyte leukemia. Regarding the study as a whole: TRBV06-family usage was enriched in top patient clones (8/27) versus controls (2/35). Less than 30% of private leukemic clonotypes occurred rarely in other patients' non-leukemic repertoires. Higher CD4+ than CD8+ T-LGLL clonality might reflect small sample size.

Per the original methods: Productive clonotypes were detectable down to 2.59 x 10-5 frequency. TCRdb's copy holds only in-frame clones and misses some; the assay was immunoSEQ multiplex PCR. V and J calls and clone size are as listed in that table; D and trimming were resolved from the DNA. The sample yields around 35,000 clones, about 70% seen once. This clone was observed a few times. Its antigen is unknown. Germline CDR1 SGHTA, CDR2 FQGNSA. V gave up 6 bases and J gave up 5 bases, with 13 bases separating them. CDR3 length: 13 residues. The chain combines TRBV7-2 with TRBJ2-5, with D maybe TRBD1 (5 bases). The clonotype was recovered from a human donor in good health. The sample consisted of CD4+ T cells from blood buffy coats. This CDR3 reads CASSLGVRETQYF. CDR3 sequence (DNA): TGTGCCAGCAGTCTAGGGGTACGGGAGACCCAGTACTTC.